One and the same sample provided the 24 T cell receptor beta chains below, sequenced in a study of blood T cell repertoires in COVID-19. Clones were read by immunoSEQ multiplex PCR, and TCRdb kept only the in-frame ones, dropping some. The sample carries 50,000 to 70,000 clones, around 80% recorded once. The sequenced sample consisted of peripheral blood. All receptors come from a man aged 55 to 70 with acute or convalescent COVID-19.

The DNA of the CDR3 is TGTGCCAGTAGTCTTGGCCCCGGGAATAGGGAGCTGTTTTTT. Its translation is CASSLGPGNRELFF. The V gene is TRBV19, the J gene TRBJ2-2; maybe TRBD2 (5 bases). Germline CDR1 reads LNHDA; CDR2 reads SQIVND (reference sequence). CDR3 length: 14 amino acids. Trimming took 5 bases from V and 9 from J, leaving 16 bases between them.

This clone was observed a handful of times. The chain uses TRBV10-2 and TRBJ1-2, with 12 bases that match TRBD1. The V gene's germline CDR1 is WSHSY and CDR2 SAAADI. CDR3 length: 15 amino acids. V shed 8 bases, J shed 6 bases, and the junction held 10 bases outside the gene matches. CDR3 nucleotides: TGCGCCAGCTCCCCCTGGGGACAGGGGGCCCATGGCTACACCTTC. Translating it yields CASSPWGQGAHGYTF.

This clone was seen a single time. This chain links TRBV5-4 with TRBJ2-1; D is ambiguous. Trimming cost V 4 bases and J 2 bases, with 4 bases left between them. The CDR3 extends over 12 amino acids. Germline lookup yields CDR1 SGHNT and CDR2 YYREEE (reference sequence). In DNA, the CDR3 is TGTGCCAGCAGCATCGCCTACAATGAGCAGTTCTTC. It yields the protein CASSIAYNEQFF.

This clone was seen only a few times. The rearrangement uses TRBV7-8 and TRBJ1-1; D is unresolved. From germline, CDR1 is SGHVS and CDR2 FQNEAQ. This CDR3 has 16 amino acids. The V and J ends lost 4 bases and 1 base respectively, with 16 bases between them. In nucleotides, the CDR3 is TGTGCCAGCAGCTCGTGGCGGGCGGCGTCGAACACTGAAGCTTTCTTT. Its protein product is CASSSWRAASNTEAFF. Full variable domain (missing parts from reference TRBV7-8 and TRBJ1-1): GAGVSQSPRYKVAKRGQDVALRCDPISGHVSLFWYQQALGQGPEFLTYFQNEAQLDKSGLPSDRFFAERPEGSVSTLKIQRTQQEDSAVYLCASSSWRAASNTEAFFGQGTRLTVV.

The CDR3 sequence is CASIERGGYEQYF. CDR3 DNA sequence: TGTGCCAGCATCGAGAGAGGAGGGTACGAGCAGTACTTC. The V and J genes are TRBV25-1 and TRBJ2-7, with TRBD2 as a possible D gene (6 bases). CDR1 is MGHDK and CDR2 is SYGVNS in the germline V gene. The germline V and J ends were trimmed by 7 bases and 4 bases, with 14 bases remaining between them. CDR3 length: 13 amino acids.

This clone was found a few times. The gene calls are TRBV29-1 and TRBJ1-2; 9 bases are a match to TRBD1. J was trimmed by 2 bases and V by 7 bases; bases with no gene match: 8. The V gene's germline CDR1 is SQVTM and CDR2 ANQGSEA. The CDR3 has 14 amino acids. CDR3 protein: CSAGRTGANYGYTF. In nucleotides, the CDR3 is TGCAGCGCTGGCCGGACAGGGGCCAACTATGGCTACACCTTC.

In its sample, this clone was seen once. J is TRBJ1-1 and V is TRBV6-5; maybe TRBD1 (5 bases). The CDR3 spans 12 residues. Trimming cost V 5 bases and J 11 bases, with 15 bases left between them. The germline gives CDR1 MNHEY, CDR2 SVGAGI. The chain's CDR3 is CASSIGGGPAFF. CDR3 nucleotide sequence: TGTGCCAGCAGTATCGGGGGTGGACCGGCTTTCTTT.

The CDR3: CASSSDRSSYNEQFF. CDR3 bases: TGTGCCAGCAGCTCCGACAGGAGCTCCTACAATGAGCAGTTCTTC. The chain joins TRBV13 to TRBJ2-1; possible D gene TRBD1, 6 bases. Trimming pared 4 bases from V and 0 bases from J, leaving 10 bases between. Germline CDR1 and CDR2: PRHDT and FYEKMQ (reference sequence). The CDR3 has 15 residues. The variable domain in full, completed from reference TRBV13 and TRBJ2-1, reads AAGVIQSPRHLIKEKRETATLKCYPIPRHDTVYWYQQGPGQDPQFLISFYEKMQSDKGSIPDRFSAQQFSDYHSELNMSSLELGDSALYFCASSSDRSSYNEQFFGPGTRLTVL.

The genes are TRBV10-3 and TRBJ2-7; possibly TRBD1 for D (6 bases). The ends were cut back, 5 bases at V and 4 bases at J, with 18 bases in the middle. CDR1 ENHRY and CDR2 SYGVKD come from the germline V gene. The CDR3 runs to 15 residues. The CDR3, as DNA: TGTGCCATCAGTTCCCCGTCTGGCAGGGGATACGAGCAGTACTTC. As protein: CAISSPSGRGYEQYF.

The rearrangement joins TRBV7-9 to TRBJ1-2, with TRBD1 matching over 8 bases. CDR1 is SEHNR, CDR2 FQNEAQ, per germline (reference sequence). V shed 5 bases and J 0 bases; nucleotides not matched to a gene: 2. CDR3 length equals 14 residues. The CDR3: CASSPGGSNYGYTF. In DNA, the CDR3 is TGTGCCAGCAGCCCAGGGGGCTCTAACTATGGCTACACCTTC.

The V call is TRBV28, the J call TRBJ1-1; tentative D call: TRBD1 (6 bases). The CDR3 sequence is 15 residues long. V was clipped by 3 bases and J by 4 bases, with 15 bases between them. Germline CDR1 and CDR2: MDHEN and SYDVKM. CDR3 in DNA: TGTGCCAGCAGTTTGGGGGCCGGTTGGGGCACTGAAGCTTTCTTT. Its translation is CASSLGAGWGTEAFF.

The chain couples TRBV2 to TRBJ2-5; 8 nucleotides align to TRBD2. This CDR3 contains 13 residues. Germline lookup yields CDR1 SNHLY and CDR2 FYNNEI. Unmatched junction bases numbered 4, after V lost 8 bases and J lost 2 bases. This chain's CDR3 is CASSRLAQETQYF. CDR3 nucleotides: TGTGCCAGCTCCCGACTAGCGCAAGAGACCCAGTACTTC.

J is TRBJ2-6 and V is TRBV19; the match to TRBD1 covers 8 bases. J gave up 4 bases and V 6 bases, and 2 bases lay outside the gene matches. The CDR3 consists of 14 residues. Per the germline V gene, CDR1 is LNHDA and CDR2 is SQIVND (reference sequence). The DNA of the CDR3 is TGTGCCAGTAGAGACAGGGGAGGGGCCAACGTCCTGACTTTC. Encoded protein: CASRDRGGANVLTF. Full variable domain (outside the CDR3, taken from reference TRBV19 and TRBJ2-6): DGGITQSPKYLFRKEGQNVTLSCEQNLNHDAMYWYRQDPGQGLRLIYYSQIVNDFQKGDIAEGYSVSREKKESFPLTVTSAQKNPTAFYLCASRDRGGANVLTFGAGSRLTVL.

This clone showed up just once. The V call is TRBV19, the J call TRBJ2-2; possibly TRBD1 for D (6 bases). CDR3 length equals 15 residues. Germline-derived CDR1 and CDR2 are LNHDA and SQIVND (reference sequence). Trimming cost V 5 bases and J 2 bases, with 12 bases left between them. The CDR3: CASSLRGTNTGELFF. The CDR3 coding sequence is TGTGCCAGTAGTTTAAGGGGGACCAACACCGGGGAGCTGTTTTTT.

The CDR3 loop is CASSQAGKFSPLHF. Written as DNA, the CDR3 is TGTGCCAGCAGCCAGGCGGGGAAATTTTCACCCCTCCACTTT. The rearrangement joins TRBV9 to TRBJ1-6; D unclear. The CDR3 consists of 14 residues. V was cut by 4 bases and J by 9 bases, with 14 bases left in between. Germline V gives CDR1 SGDLS, CDR2 YYNGEE. Together with reference TRBV9 and TRBJ1-6, the CDR3 gives the full variable domain: DSGVTQTPKHLITATGQRVTLRCSPRSGDLSVYWYQQSLDQGLQFLIQYYNGEERAKGNILERFSAQQFPDLHSELNLSSLELGDSALYFCASSQAGKFSPLHFGNGTRLTVT.

The V call is TRBV5-1, the J call TRBJ2-2, with TRBD2 matching 7 bases. The V segment lost 4 bases and the J segment 5 bases; nucleotides outside the gene matches: 5. Germline lookup yields CDR1 SGHRS and CDR2 YFSETQ. The CDR3 is 14 amino acids. The CDR3 DNA is TGCGCCAGCAGCGAGAGCGGGGTGACCGGGGAGCTGTTTTTT. The encoded protein is CASSESGVTGELFF.

The chain is built from TRBV28 and TRBJ1-4, with TRBD1 matching over 9 bases. The trim removed 6 bases at V and 8 bases at J, leaving 10 bases unmatched. CDR1 is MDHEN and CDR2 is SYDVKM in the germline V gene. The CDR3 totals 15 residues. Written as DNA, the CDR3 is TGTGCCAGCAGCTCACAGACAGGGGGGGGAGAAAAACTGTTTTTT. Amino acids: CASSSQTGGGEKLFF.

DNA of the CDR3: TGTGCCTGGAATGGGGGTAGCGGGCATAAGTTCTTC. Translating gives CAWNGGSGHKFF. V is TRBV30 and J is TRBJ2-1, with TRBD2 identical over 7 bases. Germline CDR1 and CDR2: GTSNPN and SVGIG (reference sequence). The V and J ends lost 4 bases and 14 bases, in that order; junction bases with no gene match: 11. The CDR3 loop spans 12 amino acids.

V and J are TRBV6-2 or TRBV6-3 and TRBJ1-2; D is possibly TRBD1 (6 bases). The germline V gene encodes CDR1 MNHEY and CDR2 SVGEGT. There are 12 residues in the CDR3. V lost 6 bases to trimming and J lost 6 bases, with 11 bases between them. CDR3 nucleotide sequence: TGTGCCAGCAGCCCGACAGGAGATGGCTACACCTTC. It is translated as CASSPTGDGYTF.

The chain uses TRBV29-1 and TRBJ2-7; TRBD1 aligns across 7 bases. The germline V gene encodes CDR1 SQVTM and CDR2 ANQGSEA. V gave up 7 bases and J gave up 5 bases; unmatched junction bases: 11. The length of the CDR3 is 13 residues. CDR3 nucleotide sequence: TGCAGCGCTCTGGACAGGTCTGACGACGAGCAGTACTTC. Protein product: CSALDRSDDEQYF.

The chain couples TRBV21-1 to TRBJ1-5; the table calls TRBD1, which could not be checked here. TRBV21-1 is a listed pseudogene. The CDR3 is 15 residues long. The CDR3 DNA sequence: TGTGCCAGCAGCAATGGGGACAGGGGCAGTCAGCCCCAGCATTTT. Protein sequence: CASSNGDRGSQPQHF.

V usage is TRBV29-1 and J usage is TRBJ2-1, with no clear D. From germline, CDR1 is SQVTM and CDR2 ANQGSEA. This CDR3 has 13 amino acids. Trimming took off 2 bases at V and 5 bases at J, with 10 bases between the two ends. This chain's CDR3 is CSVELEPNNEQFF. CDR3 DNA sequence: TGCAGCGTTGAATTAGAACCTAACAATGAGCAGTTCTTC.

V gene TRBV28 combines with J gene TRBJ2-7; no definite D call. Trimming shortened V by 1 base and J by 2 bases, and 9 bases separated the two germline ends. There are 14 residues in the CDR3. Germline values: CDR1 MDHEN, CDR2 SYDVKM. DNA of the CDR3: TGTGCCAGCAGTTTATTCCTACCGACCTACGAGCAGTACTTC. This translates into CASSLFLPTYEQYF.

This rearrangement joins TRBV3-1 (or the pseudogene TRBV3-2) to TRBJ1-2, with 9 bases that match TRBD1. The trim removed 1 base at V and 4 bases at J, leaving 7 bases unmatched. Germline-derived CDR1 and CDR2 are LGHDT and YNNKEL (reference sequence). The CDR3 extends over 16 amino acids. CDR3: CASSQVGTGGSYGYTF. For the CDR3, the DNA is TGTGCCAGCAGCCAAGTAGGAACAGGGGGCAGCTATGGCTACACCTTC.